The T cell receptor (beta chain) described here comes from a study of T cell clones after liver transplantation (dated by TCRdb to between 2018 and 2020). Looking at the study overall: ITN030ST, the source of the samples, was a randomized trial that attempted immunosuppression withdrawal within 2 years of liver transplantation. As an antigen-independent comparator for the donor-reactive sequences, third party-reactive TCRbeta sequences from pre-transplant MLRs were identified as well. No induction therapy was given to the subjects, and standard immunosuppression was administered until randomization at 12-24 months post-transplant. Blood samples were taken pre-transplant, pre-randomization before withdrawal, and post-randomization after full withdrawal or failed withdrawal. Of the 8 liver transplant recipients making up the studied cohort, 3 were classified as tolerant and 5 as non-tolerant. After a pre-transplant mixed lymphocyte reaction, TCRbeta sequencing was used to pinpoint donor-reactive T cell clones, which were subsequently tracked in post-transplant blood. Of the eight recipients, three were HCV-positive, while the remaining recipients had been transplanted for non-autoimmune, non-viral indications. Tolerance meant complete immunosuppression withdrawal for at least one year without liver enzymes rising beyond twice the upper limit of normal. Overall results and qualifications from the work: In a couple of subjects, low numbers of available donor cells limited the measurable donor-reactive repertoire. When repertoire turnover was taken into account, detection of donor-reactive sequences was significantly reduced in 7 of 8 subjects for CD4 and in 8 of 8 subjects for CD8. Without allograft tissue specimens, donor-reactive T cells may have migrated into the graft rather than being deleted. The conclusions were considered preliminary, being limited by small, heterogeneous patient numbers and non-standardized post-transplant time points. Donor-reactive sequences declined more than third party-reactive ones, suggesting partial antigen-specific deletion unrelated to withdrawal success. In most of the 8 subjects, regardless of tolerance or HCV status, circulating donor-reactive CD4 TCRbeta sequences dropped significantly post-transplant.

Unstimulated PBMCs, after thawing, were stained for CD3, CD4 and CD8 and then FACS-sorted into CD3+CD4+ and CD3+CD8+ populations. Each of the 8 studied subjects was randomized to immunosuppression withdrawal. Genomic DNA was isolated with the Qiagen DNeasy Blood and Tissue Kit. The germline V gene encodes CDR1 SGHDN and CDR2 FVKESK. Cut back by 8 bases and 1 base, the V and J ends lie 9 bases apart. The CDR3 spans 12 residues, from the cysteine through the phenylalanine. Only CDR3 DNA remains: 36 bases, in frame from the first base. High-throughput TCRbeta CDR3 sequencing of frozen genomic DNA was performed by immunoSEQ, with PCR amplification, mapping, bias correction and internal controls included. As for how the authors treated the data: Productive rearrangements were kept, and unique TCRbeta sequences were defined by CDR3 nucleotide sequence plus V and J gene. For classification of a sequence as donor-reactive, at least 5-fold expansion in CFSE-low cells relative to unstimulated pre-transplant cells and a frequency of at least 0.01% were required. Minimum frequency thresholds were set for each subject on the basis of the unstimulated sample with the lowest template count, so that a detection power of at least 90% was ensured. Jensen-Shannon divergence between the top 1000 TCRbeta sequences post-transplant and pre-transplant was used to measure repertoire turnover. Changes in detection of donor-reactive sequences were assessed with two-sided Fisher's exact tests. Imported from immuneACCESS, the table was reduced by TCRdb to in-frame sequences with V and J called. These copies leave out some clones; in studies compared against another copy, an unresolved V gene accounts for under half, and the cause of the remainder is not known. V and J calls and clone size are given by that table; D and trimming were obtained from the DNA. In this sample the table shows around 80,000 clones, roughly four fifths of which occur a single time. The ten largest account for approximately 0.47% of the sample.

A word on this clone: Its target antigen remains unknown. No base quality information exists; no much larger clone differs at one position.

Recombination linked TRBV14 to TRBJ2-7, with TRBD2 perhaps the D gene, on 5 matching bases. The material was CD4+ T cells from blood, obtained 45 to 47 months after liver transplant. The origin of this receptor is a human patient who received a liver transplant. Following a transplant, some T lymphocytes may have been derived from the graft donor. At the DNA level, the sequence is TGTGCCAGCTACGGACTTTCCTACGAGCAGTACTTC. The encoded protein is CASYGLSYEQYF.